The clone carrying this T cell receptor (beta chain) was counted many times. These data originate in a study of human T cells and chemical hapten exposure. Study as a whole: Application of 0.01% DPC to the upper back was done by patch test, with a reading at 6 days.

The CDR3 covers 14 residues. Trimming pared 2 bases from V and 7 bases from J, leaving 12 bases between. In germline, CDR1 is MNHEY, CDR2 SVGEGT. TCRdb passed the RACE reads through MiXCR, listing each CDR3 protein once. The sample yields just under 350,000 distinct CDR3 sequences, around 7% seen once. Time point defined: patch test 1, 2 weeks after DPC sensitization. Treatment reported: therapeutic diphenylcyclopropenone sensitization with weekly scalp DPC. The TCR originated in a woman aged 18-30 years with alopecia areata. Some clones in this sample may be carry-over from other donors' samples. The gene calls are TRBV6-2 or TRBV6-3 and TRBJ2-1; the D is unclear. The source was whole blood, collected in connection with sensitization to the hapten diphenylcyclopropenone (DPC). CDR3 sequence: CASSYVGLLNEQFF. CDR3 nucleotide sequence: TGTGCCAGCAGTTACGTGGGTCTTCTAAATGAGCAGTTCTTC.